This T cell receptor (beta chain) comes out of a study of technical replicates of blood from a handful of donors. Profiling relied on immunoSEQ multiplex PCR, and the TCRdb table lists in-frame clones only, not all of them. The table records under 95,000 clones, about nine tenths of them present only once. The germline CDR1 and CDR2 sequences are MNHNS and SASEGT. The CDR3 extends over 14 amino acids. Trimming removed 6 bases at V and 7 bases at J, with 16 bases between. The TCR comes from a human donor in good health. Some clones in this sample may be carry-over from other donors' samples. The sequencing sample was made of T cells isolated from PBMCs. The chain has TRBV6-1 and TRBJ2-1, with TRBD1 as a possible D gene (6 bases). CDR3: CASRTGTLGNEQFF. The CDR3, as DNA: TGTGCCAGCAGAACAGGGACCTTAGGGAATGAGCAGTTCTTC.